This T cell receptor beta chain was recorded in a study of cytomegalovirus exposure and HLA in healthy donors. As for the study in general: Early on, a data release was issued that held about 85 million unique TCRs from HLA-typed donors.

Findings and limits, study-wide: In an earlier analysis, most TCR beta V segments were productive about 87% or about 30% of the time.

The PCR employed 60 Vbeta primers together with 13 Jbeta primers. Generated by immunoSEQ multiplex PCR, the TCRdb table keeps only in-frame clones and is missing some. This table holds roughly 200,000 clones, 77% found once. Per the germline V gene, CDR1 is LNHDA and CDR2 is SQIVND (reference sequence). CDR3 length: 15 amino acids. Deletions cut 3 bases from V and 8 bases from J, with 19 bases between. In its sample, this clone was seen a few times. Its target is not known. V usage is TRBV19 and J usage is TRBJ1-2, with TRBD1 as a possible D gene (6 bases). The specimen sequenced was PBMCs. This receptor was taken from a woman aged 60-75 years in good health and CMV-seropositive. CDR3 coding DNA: TGTGCCAGTAGTATGGCCGGGACACCCGAGGGCGGCTACACCTTC. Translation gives CASSMAGTPEGGYTF.